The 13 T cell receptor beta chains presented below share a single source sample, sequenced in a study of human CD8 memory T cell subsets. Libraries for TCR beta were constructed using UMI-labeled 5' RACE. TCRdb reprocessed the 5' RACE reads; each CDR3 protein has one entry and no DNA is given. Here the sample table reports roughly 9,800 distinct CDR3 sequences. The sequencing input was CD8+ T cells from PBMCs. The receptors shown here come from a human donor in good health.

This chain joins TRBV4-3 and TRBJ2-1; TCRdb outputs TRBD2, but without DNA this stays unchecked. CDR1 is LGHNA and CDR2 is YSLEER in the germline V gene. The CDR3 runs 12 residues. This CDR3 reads CASSPDWNEQFF.

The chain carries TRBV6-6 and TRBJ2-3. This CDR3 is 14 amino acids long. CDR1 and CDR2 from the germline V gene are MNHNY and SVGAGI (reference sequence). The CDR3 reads CASSQSRETDTQYF.

Here the CDR3 reads CASSIRGREGYNEQFF. The rearrangement links TRBV27 to TRBJ2-1; without DNA, the TCRdb call of TRBD2 cannot be checked. CDR3 size: 16 residues. Germline assignment: CDR1 MNHEY and CDR2 SMNVEV (reference sequence).

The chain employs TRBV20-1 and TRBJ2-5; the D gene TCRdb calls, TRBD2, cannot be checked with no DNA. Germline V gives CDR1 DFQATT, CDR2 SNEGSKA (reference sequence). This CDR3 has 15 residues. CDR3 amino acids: CSARDWQGLQETQYF.

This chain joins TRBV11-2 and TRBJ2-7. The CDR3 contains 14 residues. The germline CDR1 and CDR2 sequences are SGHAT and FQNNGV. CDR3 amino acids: CASSLEDQTYEQYF.

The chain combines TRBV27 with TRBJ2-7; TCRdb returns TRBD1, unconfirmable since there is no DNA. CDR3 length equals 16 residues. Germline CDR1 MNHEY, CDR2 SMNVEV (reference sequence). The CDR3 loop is CASSLFSGGGLYEQYF.

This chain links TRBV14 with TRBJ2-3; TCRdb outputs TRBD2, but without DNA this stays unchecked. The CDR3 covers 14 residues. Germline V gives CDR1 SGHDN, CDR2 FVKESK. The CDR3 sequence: CASSPFGEADTQYF.

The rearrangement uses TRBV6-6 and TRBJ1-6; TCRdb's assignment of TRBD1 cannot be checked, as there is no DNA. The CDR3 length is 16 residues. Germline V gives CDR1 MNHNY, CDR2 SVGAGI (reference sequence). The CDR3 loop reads CASSPPRGPLGSPLHF.

The CDR3 loop is CASGAGKETQYF. The chain employs TRBV9 and TRBJ2-5; TCRdb calls TRBD2, which cannot be checked without DNA. Germline CDR1 reads SGDLS; CDR2 reads YYNGEE. The CDR3 is 12 residues long.

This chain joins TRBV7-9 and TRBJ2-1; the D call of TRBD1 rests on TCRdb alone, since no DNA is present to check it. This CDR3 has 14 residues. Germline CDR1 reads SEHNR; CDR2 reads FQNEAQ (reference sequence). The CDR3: CASSLAGGLNEQFF.

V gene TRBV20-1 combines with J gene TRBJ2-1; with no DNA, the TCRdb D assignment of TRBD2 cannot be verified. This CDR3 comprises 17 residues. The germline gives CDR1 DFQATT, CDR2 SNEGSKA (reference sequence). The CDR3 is CSAPWTSGSAFYNEQFF.

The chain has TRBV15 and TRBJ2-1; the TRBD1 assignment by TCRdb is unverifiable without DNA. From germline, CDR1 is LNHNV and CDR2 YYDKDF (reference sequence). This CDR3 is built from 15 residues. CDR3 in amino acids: CATSRSGTGSNEQFF.

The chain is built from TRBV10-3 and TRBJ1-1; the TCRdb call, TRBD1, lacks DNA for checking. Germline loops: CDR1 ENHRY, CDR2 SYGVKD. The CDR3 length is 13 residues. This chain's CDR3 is CAISLDRGTEAFF.